This TCR beta chain was profiled in a study of T cell responses to AZD1222 COVID-19 vaccine. Germline assignment: CDR1 LNHDA and CDR2 SQIVND (reference sequence). Trimming took 5 bases from V and 0 from J; bases not matched to a gene: 11. The CDR3 sequence is 17 residues long. General study findings and limits: Spike-spanning, vaccine-associated CD4 TCRs were dominant at 160-218 and 743-854. Donors, mostly white British, included more females; clonal diversity was possibly underestimated.

Notes on this clone: The antigen remains unidentified.

Profiling relied on immunoSEQ multiplex PCR, and the TCRdb table lists in-frame clones only, not all of them. The sample records 130,000 or so clones, roughly 92% being singletons. This specimen was peripheral blood, taken 28 days after the second AZD1222 dose. The J gene is TRBJ2-3, the V gene TRBV19, with 7 bases lining up with TRBD1. The TCR comes from an adult who received the AZD1222 COVID-19 vaccine. CDR3 region: CASSPPGQTISTDTQYF. In DNA form, the CDR3 reads TGTGCCAGTAGTCCACCGGGACAGACGATTAGCACAGATACGCAGTATTTT. Full variable domain (missing parts from reference TRBV19 and TRBJ2-3): DGGITQSPKYLFRKEGQNVTLSCEQNLNHDAMYWYRQDPGQGLRLIYYSQIVNDFQKGDIAEGYSVSREKKESFPLTVTSAQKNPTAFYLCASSPPGQTISTDTQYFGPGTRLTVL.